One and the same sample provided the 14 T cell receptor beta chains below, sequenced in a study of T cell clones after liver transplantation. Data came from immunoSEQ multiplex PCR; TCRdb stores just in-frame clones and leaves some out. The sample carries some 2,200 clones, approximately 20% recorded once. No antigen has been identified for these receptors. Sequencing of dividing CFSE-low cells from the MLR defined alloreactive TCRbeta sequences. Sequencing used CD8+ T cells from cultured PBMCs. These receptor sequences come from a human patient who received a liver transplant. Part of the T cells may come from the graft donor.

This clone ranks as medium-sized. This chain connects TRBV7-9 to TRBJ2-7; 14 nucleotides line up with TRBD2. Trimming took 10 bases from V and 1 from J; bases not matched to a gene: 12. Per germline, CDR1 SEHNR and CDR2 FQNEAQ (reference sequence). The CDR3 has 17 amino acids. The CDR3 spells CAMSGTSGSGGSYEQYF. As DNA, the CDR3 is TGTGCCATGTCCGGGACTAGCGGGAGCGGGGGATCCTACGAGCAGTACTTC.

For this clone: Additional DNA sequences in this sample encode the identical CDR3. The chain uses TRBV5-1 and TRBJ1-2; D gene unclear. From germline, CDR1 is SGHRS and CDR2 YFSETQ. Trimming removed 7 bases from V and 4 bases from J, with 20 bases in between. The CDR3 spans 15 residues. The CDR3 is CASFCKVRKTYGYTF. DNA for the CDR3: TGCGCCAGCTTTTGCAAGGTTCGAAAGACCTATGGCTACACCTTC.

In the case of this clone: A read error is the likely source, as a far larger clone sits one nucleotide away. The identical CDR3 is also encoded by other nucleotide sequences in the sample. This chain joins TRBV11-2 and TRBJ2-6; possible D gene TRBD1, 8 bases. The CDR3 loop spans 17 amino acids. V lost 8 bases, J lost 2 bases, and 19 bases lay in between. Germline V gene sequence: CDR1 SGHAT, CDR2 FQNNGV. Here the CDR3 reads CASGGGQVIAGANVLTF. CDR3 DNA: TGTGCCAGCGGGGGGGGACAGGTTATCGCTGGGGCCAACGTCCTGACTTTC.

This clone is large in the sample. This chain uses TRBV6-1 with TRBJ2-7; 10 bases map to TRBD1. The V gene's germline CDR1 is MNHNS and CDR2 SASEGT. This CDR3 spans 14 amino acids. J lost 3 bases, V lost 7 bases, and 6 bases had no gene match. CDR3 region: CASKGTGDVYEQYF. DNA for the CDR3: TGTGCCAGCAAAGGGACAGGGGATGTCTACGAGCAGTACTTC.

The rearrangement uses TRBV19 and TRBJ1-1; perhaps TRBD1 as D (6 bases). This CDR3 has 16 residues. V was cut by 1 base and J by 1 base, with 13 bases left in between. Germline-derived CDR1 and CDR2 are LNHDA and SQIVND (reference sequence). The CDR3 here is CASSIGHLGGNTEAFF. The CDR3 coding sequence is TGTGCCAGTAGTATAGGCCATCTAGGGGGGAACACTGAAGCTTTCTTT.

This chain joins TRBV27 and TRBJ1-5, with no clear D. V gave up 6 bases and J gave up 0 bases, with 15 bases separating them. Germline values: CDR1 MNHEY, CDR2 SMNVEV (reference sequence). The length of the CDR3 is 16 residues. Here the CDR3 DNA reads TGTGCCAGCAGCCGCACGGACGGAGATAGCAATCAGCCCCAGCATTTT. Encoded protein: CASSRTDGDSNQPQHF.

A word on this clone: Given a far larger clone just one base away, this is likely a sequencing read error. Other DNA sequences in this sample translate to the same CDR3. V is TRBV7-9 and J is TRBJ2-1; no clear D. CDR1 is SEHNR and CDR2 is FQNEAQ in the germline V gene (reference sequence). The V and J ends lost 0 bases and 10 bases respectively, with 7 bases between them. The CDR3 has 12 amino acids. CDR3 sequence reads: CASSLAVPEQFF. The DNA for the CDR3 is TGTGCCAGCAGCTTAGCAGTTCCAGAGCAGTTCTTC.

This clone has more than one count but fewer than ten. A far larger clone differs by one base, so this is likely a read error. V gene TRBV27 combines with J gene TRBJ2-1; TRBD2 agrees at 10 bases. Germline CDR1 is MNHEY and CDR2 is SMNVEV (reference sequence). The CDR3 contains 15 residues. The CDR3 is CASSLGASGGGEQLF. For the CDR3, the DNA is TGTGCCAGCAGTTTAGGGGCTAGCGGGGGAGGTGAGCAGCTCTTC.

This clone was seen a few times. The chain employs TRBV6-7 and TRBJ2-7; tentative D call: TRBD1 (5 bases). TRBV6-7 carries the ORF label, with uncertain function. V gave up 4 bases and J gave up 3 bases, with 13 bases separating them. This CDR3 is 14 amino acids long. The CDR3 is CASSLGANNYEQYF. The CDR3, as DNA: TGTGCCAGCAGTTTAGGGGCCAATAACTACGAGCAGTACTTC.

This chain connects TRBV6-5 to TRBJ2-2; 7 nucleotides line up with TRBD1. The J segment lost 3 bases and the V segment lost 7 bases, leaving 5 bases of the junction unmatched. Germline V gives CDR1 MNHEY, CDR2 SVGAGI. The CDR3 is 14 residues long. CDR3 sequence: CASKGDSDTGELFF. The DNA of the CDR3 is TGTGCCAGCAAGGGGGACAGCGACACCGGGGAGCTGTTTTTT.

This clone was seen a few times. The chain employs TRBV6-1 and TRBJ2-2; a possible D gene is TRBD2 (5 bases). V shed 6 bases and J shed 5 bases, with 16 bases lying between them. This CDR3 is 15 amino acids long. The germline V gene has CDR1 MNHNS and CDR2 SASEGT. The CDR3 DNA is TGTGCCAGCAGATCCAGAGGGAGCCGTACCGGGGAGCTGTTTTTT. Its protein product is CASRSRGSRTGELFF.

Only a few counts were recorded for this clone. A far larger clone is one nucleotide away, so this likely arose from a read error. This chain uses TRBV29-1 with TRBJ1-1, with a weak D call TRBD1 (5 bases). The CDR3 runs to 16 residues. CDR1 is SQVTM and CDR2 is ANQGSEA in the germline V gene. Trimming shortened V by 5 bases and J by 5 bases, and 24 bases separated the two germline ends. CDR3 amino acids: CSVLDSPYAGVTEAFF. In DNA form, the CDR3 reads TGCAGCGTTCTCGACAGCCCGTACGCAGGCGTGACTGAAGCTTTCTTT.

This clone is categorized as large. The chain carries TRBV4-2 and TRBJ2-7, with D hard to call. V lost 0 bases, J lost 1 base, and 10 bases lay in between. There are 15 residues in the CDR3. Germline V lookup: CDR1 LGHNA, CDR2 YNFKEQ. CDR3 loop: CASSQDRTKSYEQYF. The CDR3 coding sequence is TGTGCCAGCAGCCAAGATCGCACGAAATCCTACGAGCAGTACTTC.

Notes on this clone: Given a much more abundant clone one base away, this may be a read error. The CDR3 region has the DNA TGTGCCAGCAGCTGCCGAGGCCTACATGGCTACACCTTC. It specifies CASSCRGLHGYTF. The rearrangement links TRBV9 to TRBJ1-2; no reliable D call. The length of the CDR3 is 13 residues. The germline V gene encodes CDR1 SGDLS and CDR2 YYNGEE. Trimming took off 4 bases at V and 6 bases at J, with 13 bases between the two ends. The full variable domain, in which reference TRBV9 and TRBJ1-2 provide the parts outside the CDR3, is DSGVTQTPKHLITATGQRVTLRCSPRSGDLSVYWYQQSLDQGLQFLIQYYNGEERAKGNILERFSAQQFPDLHSELNLSSLELGDSALYFCASSCRGLHGYTFGSGTRLTVV.